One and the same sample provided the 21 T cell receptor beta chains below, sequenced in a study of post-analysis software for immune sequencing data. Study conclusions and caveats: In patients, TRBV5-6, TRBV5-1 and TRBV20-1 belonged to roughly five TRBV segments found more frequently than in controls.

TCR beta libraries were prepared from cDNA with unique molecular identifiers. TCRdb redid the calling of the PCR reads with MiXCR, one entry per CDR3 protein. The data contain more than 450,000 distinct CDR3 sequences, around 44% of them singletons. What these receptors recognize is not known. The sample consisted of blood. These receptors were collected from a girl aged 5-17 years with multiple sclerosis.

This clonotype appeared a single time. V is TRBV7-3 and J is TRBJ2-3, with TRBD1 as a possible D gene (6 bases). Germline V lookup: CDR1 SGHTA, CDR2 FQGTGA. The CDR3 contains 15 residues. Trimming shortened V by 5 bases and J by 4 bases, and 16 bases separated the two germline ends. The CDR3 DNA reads TGTGCCAGCAGCCCCCAGGGGCTAAGCCCAGATACGCAGTATTTT. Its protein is CASSPQGLSPDTQYF.

This chain's CDR3 is CATTVGYEQYF. The CDR3 nucleotides are TGTGCCACCACAGTAGGGTACGAGCAGTACTTC. The chain joins TRBV24-1 to TRBJ2-7, with D unclear. The germline V gene has CDR1 KGHDR and CDR2 SFDVKD. Trimming shortened V by 8 bases and J by 4 bases, and 8 bases separated the two germline ends. This CDR3 contains 11 residues.

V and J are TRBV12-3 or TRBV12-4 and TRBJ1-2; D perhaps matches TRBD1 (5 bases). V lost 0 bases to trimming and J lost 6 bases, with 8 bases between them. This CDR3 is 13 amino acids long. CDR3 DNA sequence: TGTGCCAGCAGTTTAGCGCAAGGGGATGGCTACACCTTC. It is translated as CASSLAQGDGYTF.

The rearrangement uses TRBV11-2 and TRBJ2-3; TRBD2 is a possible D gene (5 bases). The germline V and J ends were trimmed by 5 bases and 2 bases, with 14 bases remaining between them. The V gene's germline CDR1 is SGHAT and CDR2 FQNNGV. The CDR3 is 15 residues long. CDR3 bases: TGTGCCAGCAGCCCCGGGCGGGTCGACACAGATACGCAGTATTTT. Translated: CASSPGRVDTDTQYF.

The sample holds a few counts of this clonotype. The CDR3 nucleotides are TGTGCCAGCAGTTTAAAGGTTCAAGGCGGCTACACCTTC. Translating it yields CASSLKVQGGYTF. The J gene is TRBJ1-2, the V gene TRBV12-3 or TRBV12-4, with unresolved D. The CDR3 covers 13 residues. V lost 2 bases and J 8 bases, leaving 12 bases between the germline ends.

CDR3 region: CASSLEYRGQLNTEAFF. DNA of the CDR3: TGTGCCAGCAGTTTAGAGTACAGGGGACAACTGAACACTGAAGCTTTCTTT. The chain combines TRBV12-3 or TRBV12-4 with TRBJ1-1; 7 bases line up with TRBD1. The CDR3 has 17 residues. V shed 1 base and J 0 bases; nucleotides not matched to a gene: 8.

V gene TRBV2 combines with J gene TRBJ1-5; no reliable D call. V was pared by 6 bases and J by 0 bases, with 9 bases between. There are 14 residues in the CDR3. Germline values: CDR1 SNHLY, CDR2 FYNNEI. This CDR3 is CASRVDGSNQPQHF. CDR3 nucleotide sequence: TGTGCCAGCAGGGTGGACGGTAGCAATCAGCCCCAGCATTTT. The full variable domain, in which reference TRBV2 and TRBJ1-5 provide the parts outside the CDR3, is EPEVTQTPSHQVTQMGQEVILRCVPISNHLYFYWYRQILGQKVEFLVSFYNNEISEKSEIFDDQFSVERPDGSNFTLKIRSTKLEDSAMYFCASRVDGSNQPQHFGDGTRLSIL.

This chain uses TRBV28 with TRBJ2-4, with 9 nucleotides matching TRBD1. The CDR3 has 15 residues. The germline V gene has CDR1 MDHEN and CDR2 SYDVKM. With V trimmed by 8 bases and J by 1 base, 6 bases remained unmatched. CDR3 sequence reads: CASGTGGAAKNIQYF. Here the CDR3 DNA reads TGTGCCAGCGGTACAGGGGGCGCGGCCAAAAACATTCAGTACTTC. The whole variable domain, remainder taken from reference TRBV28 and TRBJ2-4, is DVKVTQSSRYLVKRTGEKVFLECVQDMDHENMFWYRQDPGLGLRLIYFSYDVKMKEKGDIPEGYSVSREKKERFSLILESASTNQTSMYLCASGTGGAAKNIQYFGAGTRLSVL.

The CDR3 spells CASSLLTAHEQFF. In DNA form, the CDR3 reads TGCGCCAGCAGCTTGTTGACCGCACATGAGCAGTTCTTC. V usage is TRBV5-1 and J usage is TRBJ2-1; D is ambiguous. V was trimmed by 1 base and J by 8 bases, leaving 10 bases between them. The CDR3 covers 13 residues. Germline V lookup: CDR1 SGHRS, CDR2 YFSETQ.

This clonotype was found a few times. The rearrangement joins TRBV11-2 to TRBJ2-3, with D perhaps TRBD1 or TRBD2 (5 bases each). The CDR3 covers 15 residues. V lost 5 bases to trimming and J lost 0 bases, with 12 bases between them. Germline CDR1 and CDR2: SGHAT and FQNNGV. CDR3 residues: CASSPGPLSTDTQYF. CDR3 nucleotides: TGTGCCAGCAGCCCGGGACCCCTGAGCACAGATACGCAGTATTTT.

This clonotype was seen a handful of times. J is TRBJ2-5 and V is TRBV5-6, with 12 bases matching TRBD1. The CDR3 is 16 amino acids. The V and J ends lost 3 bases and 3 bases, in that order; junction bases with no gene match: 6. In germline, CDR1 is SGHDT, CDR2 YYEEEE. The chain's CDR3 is CASSSLGTGGKETQYF. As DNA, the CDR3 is TGTGCCAGCAGCTCTCTCGGGACAGGGGGCAAAGAGACCCAGTACTTC.

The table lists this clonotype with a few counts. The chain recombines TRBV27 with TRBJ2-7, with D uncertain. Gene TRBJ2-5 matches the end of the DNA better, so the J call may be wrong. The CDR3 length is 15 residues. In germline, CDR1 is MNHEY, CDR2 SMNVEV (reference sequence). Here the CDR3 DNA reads TGTGCCAGCAGTTTAGCAGTATCCCCAGTCGAGACCCAGTACTTC. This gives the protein CASSLAVSPVETQYF.

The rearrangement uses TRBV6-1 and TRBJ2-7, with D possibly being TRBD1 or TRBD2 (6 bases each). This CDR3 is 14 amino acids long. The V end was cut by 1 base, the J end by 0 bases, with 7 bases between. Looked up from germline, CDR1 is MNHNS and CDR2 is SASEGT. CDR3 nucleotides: TGTGCCAGCAGTGAAGGGGGGGCCTCCTACGAGCAGTACTTC. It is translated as CASSEGGASYEQYF.

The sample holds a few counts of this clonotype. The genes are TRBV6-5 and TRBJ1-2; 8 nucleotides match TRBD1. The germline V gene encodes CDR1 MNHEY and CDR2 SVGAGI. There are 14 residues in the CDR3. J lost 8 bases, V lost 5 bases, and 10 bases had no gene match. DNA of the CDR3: TGTGCCAGCAGTCTGGACAGGGTCGGCAAGGGCTACACCTTC. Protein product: CASSLDRVGKGYTF.

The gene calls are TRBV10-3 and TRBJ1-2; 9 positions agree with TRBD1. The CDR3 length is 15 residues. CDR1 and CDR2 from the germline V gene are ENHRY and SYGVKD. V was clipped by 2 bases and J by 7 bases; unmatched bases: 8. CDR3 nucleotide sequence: TGTGCCATCAGTGAGCATTTGGGACAGGGCTCTGGCTACACCTTC. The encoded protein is CAISEHLGQGSGYTF.

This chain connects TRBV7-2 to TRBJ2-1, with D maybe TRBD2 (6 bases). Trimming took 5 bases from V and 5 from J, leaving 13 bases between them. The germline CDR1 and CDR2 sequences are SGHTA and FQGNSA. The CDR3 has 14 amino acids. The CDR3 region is CASSLWRADNEQFF. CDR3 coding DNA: TGTGCCAGCAGCCTGTGGAGGGCCGACAATGAGCAGTTCTTC.

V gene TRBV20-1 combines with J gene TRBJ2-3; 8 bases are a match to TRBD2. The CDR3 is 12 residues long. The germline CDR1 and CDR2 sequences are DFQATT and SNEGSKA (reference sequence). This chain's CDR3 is CSVAGNTDTQYF. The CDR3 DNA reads TGCAGCGTAGCGGGGAACACAGATACGCAGTATTTT.

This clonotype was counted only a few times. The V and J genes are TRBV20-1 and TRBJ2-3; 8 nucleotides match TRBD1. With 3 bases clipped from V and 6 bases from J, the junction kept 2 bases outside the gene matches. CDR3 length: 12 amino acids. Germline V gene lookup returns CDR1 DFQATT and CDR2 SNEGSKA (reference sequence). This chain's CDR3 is CSARTGADTQYF. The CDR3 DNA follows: TGCAGTGCTAGGACAGGGGCGGATACGCAGTATTTT.

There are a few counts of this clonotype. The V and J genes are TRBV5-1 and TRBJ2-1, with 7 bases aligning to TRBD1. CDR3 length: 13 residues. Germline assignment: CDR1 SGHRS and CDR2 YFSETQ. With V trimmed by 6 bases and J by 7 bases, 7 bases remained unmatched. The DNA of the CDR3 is TGCGCCAGCACGGTAGGGGGCAGGAATGAGCAGTTCTTC. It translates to CASTVGGRNEQFF.

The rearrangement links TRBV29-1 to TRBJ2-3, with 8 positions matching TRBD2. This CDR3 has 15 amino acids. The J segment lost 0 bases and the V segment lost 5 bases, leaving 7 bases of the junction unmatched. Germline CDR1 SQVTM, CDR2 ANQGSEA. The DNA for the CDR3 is TGCAGCGTTTGTCGAGCGGGGGCTAGCACAGATACGCAGTATTTT. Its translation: CSVCRAGASTDTQYF.

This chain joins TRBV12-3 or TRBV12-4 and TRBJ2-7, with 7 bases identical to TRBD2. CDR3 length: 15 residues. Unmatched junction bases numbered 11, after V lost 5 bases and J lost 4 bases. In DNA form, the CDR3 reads TGTGCCAGCAGTCTCCTCGAGCGGGATTCGTACGAGCAGTACTTC. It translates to CASSLLERDSYEQYF.